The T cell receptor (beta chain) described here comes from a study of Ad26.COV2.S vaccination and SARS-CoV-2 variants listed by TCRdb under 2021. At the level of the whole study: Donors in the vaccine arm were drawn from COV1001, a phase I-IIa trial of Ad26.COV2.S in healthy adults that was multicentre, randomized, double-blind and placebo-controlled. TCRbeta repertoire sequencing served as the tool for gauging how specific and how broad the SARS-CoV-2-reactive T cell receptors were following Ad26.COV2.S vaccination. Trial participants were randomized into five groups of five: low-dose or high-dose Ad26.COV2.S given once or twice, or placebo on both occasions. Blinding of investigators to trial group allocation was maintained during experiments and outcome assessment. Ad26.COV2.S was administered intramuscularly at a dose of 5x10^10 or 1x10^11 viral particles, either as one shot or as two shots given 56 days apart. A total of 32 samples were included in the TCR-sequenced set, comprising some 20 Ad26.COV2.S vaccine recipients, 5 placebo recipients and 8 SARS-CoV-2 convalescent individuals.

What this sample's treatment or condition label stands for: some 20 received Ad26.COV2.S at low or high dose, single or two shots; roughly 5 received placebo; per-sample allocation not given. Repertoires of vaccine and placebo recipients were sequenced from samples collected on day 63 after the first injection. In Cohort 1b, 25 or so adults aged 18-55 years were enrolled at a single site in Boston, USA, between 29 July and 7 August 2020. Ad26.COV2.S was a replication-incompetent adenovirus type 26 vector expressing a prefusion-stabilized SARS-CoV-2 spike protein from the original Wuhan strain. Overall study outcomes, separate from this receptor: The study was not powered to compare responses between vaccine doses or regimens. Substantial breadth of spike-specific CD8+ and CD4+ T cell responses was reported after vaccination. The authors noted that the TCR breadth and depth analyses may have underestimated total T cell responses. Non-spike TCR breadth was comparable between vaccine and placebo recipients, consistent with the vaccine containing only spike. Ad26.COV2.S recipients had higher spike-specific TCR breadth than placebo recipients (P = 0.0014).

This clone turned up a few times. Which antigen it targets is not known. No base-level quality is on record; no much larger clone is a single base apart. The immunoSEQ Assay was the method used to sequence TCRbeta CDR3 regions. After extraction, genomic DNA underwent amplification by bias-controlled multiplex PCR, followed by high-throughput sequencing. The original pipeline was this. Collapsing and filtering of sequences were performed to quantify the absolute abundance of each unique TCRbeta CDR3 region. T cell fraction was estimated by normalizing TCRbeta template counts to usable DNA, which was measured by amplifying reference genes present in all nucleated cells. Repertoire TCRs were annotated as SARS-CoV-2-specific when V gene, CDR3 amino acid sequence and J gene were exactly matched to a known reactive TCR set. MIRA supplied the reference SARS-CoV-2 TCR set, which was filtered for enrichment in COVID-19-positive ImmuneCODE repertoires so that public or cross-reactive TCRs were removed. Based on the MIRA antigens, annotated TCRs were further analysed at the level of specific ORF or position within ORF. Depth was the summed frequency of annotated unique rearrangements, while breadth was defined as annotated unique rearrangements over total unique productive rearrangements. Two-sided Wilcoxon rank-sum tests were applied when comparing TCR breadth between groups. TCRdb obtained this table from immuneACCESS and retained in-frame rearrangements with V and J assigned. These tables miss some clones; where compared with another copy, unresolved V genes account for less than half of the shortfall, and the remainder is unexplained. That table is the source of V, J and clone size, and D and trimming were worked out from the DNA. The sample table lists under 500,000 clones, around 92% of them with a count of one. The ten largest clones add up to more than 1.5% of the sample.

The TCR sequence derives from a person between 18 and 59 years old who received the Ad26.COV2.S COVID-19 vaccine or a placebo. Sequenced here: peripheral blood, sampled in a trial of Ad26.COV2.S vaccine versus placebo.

At the DNA level, the sequence is TGTGCCAGCAGCGTAGATGAGGGTTTCTCTTACGAGCAGTACTTC. It specifies CASSVDEGFSYEQYF. The chain links TRBV9 with TRBJ2-7; perhaps TRBD2 is the D gene, with 5 bases matching. V drops 0 bases and J drops 4 bases, leaving 14 bases in between. The CDR3, from cysteine to phenylalanine, totals 15 residues. The DNA shown is the 45-base CDR3, in frame from base 1. Via the germline V gene, CDR1 is SGDLS and CDR2 YYNGEE.